A selection of T cell receptor beta chains follows, all from one sample in a study of CD8+ T cells in alopecia areata. TCRdb keeps only in-frame clones here, not all; method: immunoSEQ multiplex PCR. The sample yields roughly 100,000 clones, 55% seen once. Sequences were obtained from CD4+ T cells sorted from blood. The receptors derive from a human donor in good health. Both conserved end residues are part of each CDR3. The order of the fields is J gene, clone size, D gene, CDR3 length, V gene, CDR3 DNA, CDR3 protein. A D gene is named only where the DNA matches it firmly. The listing skips clone size in some rows; elsewhere it reads once, few, many or a size class.

>TRBJ1-1|few|-|13|TRBV5-1
TGCGCCAGCAGCGTCCTCCAGGGAACTGAAGCTTTCTTT
CASSVLQGTEAFF
>TRBJ2-4|-|-|15|TRBV6-6
TGTGCCAGCAGTTACTCGAACAGTCCCGGAGGCATTCAGTACTTC
CASSYSNSPGGIQYF
>TRBJ2-5|many|TRBD2|14|TRBV7-2
TGTGCCAGCAATTCAGCGGGGGGTACAGAGACCCAGTACTTC
CASNSAGGTETQYF
>TRBJ2-1|-|TRBD2|16|TRBV4-2
TGTGCCAGCAGCCAAGCAGGGACTAGCGGGGCCAATGAGCAGTTCTTC
CASSQAGTSGANEQFF
>TRBJ1-1|few|-|15|TRBV7-2
TGTGCCAGCAGCTTTATCGGCAGGGGCGGCACTGAAGCTTTCTTT
CASSFIGRGGTEAFF
>TRBJ2-1|-|TRBD1|17|TRBV15
TGTGCCACCAGCAGAGGACAGGGAAGAATGGAGGACAATGAGCAGTTCTTC
CATSRGQGRMEDNEQFF
>TRBJ2-7|-|TRBD1|15|TRBV6-5
TGTGCCAGCAGTTACGCAGGGGGCTCCTCCTACGAGCAGTACTTC
CASSYAGGSSYEQYF
>TRBJ1-4|-|TRBD1|15|TRBV28
TGTGCCAGCAGCTCAGCCGGGACAGGGAATGAAAAACTGTTTTTT
CASSSAGTGNEKLFF
>TRBJ2-7|-|-|14|TRBV4-1
TGCGCCAGCAGCCAAGTCCCCAGGTCCTACGAGCAGTACTTC
CASSQVPRSYEQYF
>TRBJ1-5|few|TRBD1|15|TRBV28
TGTGCCAGCAGTTGGACAGGGGCCTACAATCAGCCCCAGCATTTT
CASSWTGAYNQPQHF
>TRBJ2-3|-|-|13|TRBV29-1
TGCAGCGGGAGGTCTATCTCCACAGATACGCAGTATTTT
CSGRSISTDTQYF
>TRBJ1-4|-|-|15|TRBV6-5
TGTGCCAGCAGTTACTCGATTCGGCCCAATGAAAAACTGTTTTTT
CASSYSIRPNEKLFF
>TRBJ2-3|few|TRBD2|16|TRBV6-5
TGTGCCAGCAGTTACTCGACTAGCGGGGGGACAGATACGCAGTATTTT
CASSYSTSGGTDTQYF
>TRBJ2-3|-|TRBD1|16|TRBV9
TGTGCCAGCAGCGTTAGGGACAGGAAGGGAGGAGATACGCAGTATTTT
CASSVRDRKGGDTQYF
>TRBJ1-2|-|-|14|TRBV5-6
TGTGCCAGCAGCCCTTCGGGCAGAAACTATGGCTACACCTTC
CASSPSGRNYGYTF
>TRBJ2-2|-|-|15|TRBV19
TGTGCCAGTAGCCTTTCGGGACAGAACACCGGGGAGCTGTTTTTT
CASSLSGQNTGELFF
>TRBJ2-7|-|-|13|TRBV29-1
TGCAGCGTTGTTCTACAGATGACCTACGAGCAGTACTTC
CSVVLQMTYEQYF
>TRBJ1-5|-|TRBD1|15|TRBV12-5
TGTGCTAGTCGCGCCGGGACAGGGTCTAATCAGCCCCAGCATTTT
CASRAGTGSNQPQHF
>TRBJ2-1|-|-|13|TRBV29-1
TGCAGCGTTGGGTTCTTTCTTGGGAATGAGCAGTTCTTC
CSVGFFLGNEQFF
>TRBJ2-3|-|-|13|TRBV6-5
TGTGCCAGCAGATCGAGAGGCACAGATACGCAGTATTTT
CASRSRGTDTQYF
>TRBJ1-3|many|-|18|TRBV7-9
TGTGCCAGCAGCTCAGGTGGGGGACTGCGACGCTCTGGAAACACCATATATTTT
CASSSGGGLRRSGNTIYF
>TRBJ2-3|-|-|16|TRBV4-1
TGCGCCAGCAGCCAAGATTGGTACAGTAGCACAGATACGCAGTATTTT
CASSQDWYSSTDTQYF
>TRBJ2-7|-|TRBD1|12|TRBV28
TGTGCCATCGAGACAGGGAGAAACGAGCAGTACTTC
CAIETGRNEQYF
>TRBJ1-5|-|-|15|TRBV7-8
TGTGCCAGCAGCTTAGCGGAGGGTATCCCTCAGCCCCAGCATTTT
CASSLAEGIPQPQHF
>TRBJ2-2|few|-|16|TRBV5-1
TGCGCCAGCAGCTTTGCGAAGGGTACGAACACCGGGGAGCTGTTTTTT
CASSFAKGTNTGELFF
>TRBJ1-3|-|-|16|TRBV19
TGTGCCACCATACGTCGTGGGTCGAGCTCTGGAAACACCATATATTTT
CATIRRGSSSGNTIYF
>TRBJ2-5|-|-|11|TRBV30
TGTGCCTGGACACAGGGACAGACCCAGTACTTC
CAWTQGQTQYF
>TRBJ2-3|-|TRBD1|16|TRBV5-1
TGCGCCAGCAGCTTAACAGGGGGCTTAAGGACAGATACGCAGTATTTT
CASSLTGGLRTDTQYF
>TRBJ2-7|few|-|15|TRBV25-1
TGTGCCAGCAGTGAATTTGCGGGGGCCACCTACGAGCAGTACTTC
CASSEFAGATYEQYF
>TRBJ2-7|-|-|11|TRBV6-1
TGTGCCAGCAGTGAAGGGGCAGGGGAGGCTTTC
CASSEGAGEAF
>TRBJ2-1|once|-|14|TRBV29-1
TGCAGCGTGACATCCGGGACATACTACAATGAGCAGTTCTTC
CSVTSGTYYNEQFF
>TRBJ1-5|-|TRBD1|15|TRBV2
TGTGCCAGCAGGCAATGGGGACAGGGCAATCAGCCCCAGCATTTT
CASRQWGQGNQPQHF
>TRBJ2-1|-|-|14|TRBV30
TGTGCCTGGAGTGTACACTCTCCGCGCAATGAGCAGTTCTTC
CAWSVHSPRNEQFF
>TRBJ2-2|medium-sized|-|13|TRBV9
TGTGCCAGCAGGGCTATGAACACCGGGGAGCTGTTTTTT
CASRAMNTGELFF
>TRBJ1-2|few|-|14|TRBV30
TGTGCCTGGAGTGTCGAACAGGGTTTCTATGGCTACACCTTC
CAWSVEQGFYGYTF
>TRBJ2-7|few|TRBD1|15|TRBV18
TGTGCCAGCTCACCCACCTCCGGGACAGCTTACGAGCAGTACTTC
CASSPTSGTAYEQYF
>TRBJ2-5|-|TRBD2|14|TRBV5-1
TGCGCCAGCACCCTGGGAGCGGGGGAAGAGACCCAGTACTTC
CASTLGAGEETQYF